Each of the 4 T cell receptor beta chains below was sequenced from the same sample in a study of cytomegalovirus exposure and HLA in healthy donors. Both 60 Vbeta primers and 13 Jbeta primers went into the PCR. Only in-frame clones appear in the TCRdb table, and some are missing; sequencing was by immunoSEQ multiplex PCR. The data show 220,000 or so clones, about 81% seen once. Sequenced material: PBMCs. These TCRs come from a woman aged 40 to 50 in good health and CMV-seronegative.

The rearrangement joins TRBV19 to TRBJ2-7, with TRBD2 identical over 7 bases. CDR1 is LNHDA, CDR2 SQIVND, per germline (reference sequence). The CDR3 covers 14 residues. After removal of 3 bases from V and 1 base from J, the junction contained 3 bases not matched to a gene. In nucleotides, the CDR3 is TGTGCCAGTAGTATCTGGGAGGGGTCCTACGAGCAGTACTTC. Amino acids: CASSIWEGSYEQYF.

The chain employs TRBV5-4 and TRBJ2-6; 9 bases fit TRBD2. Losses at the gene ends were 5 bases for V and 2 bases for J; bases not matched to a gene: 14. CDR3 length: 19 amino acids. CDR1 and CDR2 (germline): SGHNT, YYREEE (reference sequence). The CDR3 loop is CASRGPGGGAPPGANVLTF. The DNA of the CDR3 is TGTGCCAGCAGAGGGCCTGGCGGGGGGGCGCCGCCTGGGGCCAACGTCCTGACTTTC.

The J gene is TRBJ1-5, the V gene TRBV19; D not resolved. This CDR3 has 15 amino acids. The ends were cut back, 6 bases at V and 3 bases at J, with 15 bases in the middle. The germline gives CDR1 LNHDA, CDR2 SQIVND (reference sequence). CDR3 sequence: CASRGGRPFNQPQHF. The CDR3 nucleotides read TGTGCCAGTAGGGGCGGGAGACCATTCAATCAGCCCCAGCATTTT.

The rearrangement joins TRBV7-3 to TRBJ2-3; D is perhaps TRBD2 (5 bases). CDR1 SGHTA and CDR2 FQGTGA come from the germline V gene. CDR3 length equals 13 residues. Trimming left V 2 bases short and J 4 bases short, with 7 bases between. CDR3 sequence reads: CASSLEGADTQYF. CDR3 bases: TGTGCCAGCAGCTTAGAGGGCGCAGATACGCAGTATTTT.